The 8 T cell receptor beta chains below all came from one sample that was sequenced in a study of blood T cells in healthy people across ages. A second PCR of 7 to 11 cycles used a sample-barcoded 5' primer and a J-beta primer mix. TCRdb passed the 5' RACE reads through MiXCR, listing each CDR3 protein once. Of around 800,000 distinct CDR3 sequences listed, roughly 24% are singletons. These records were also assigned to another study, of T cells of mothers and their children.

Material: blood. These receptors came from a boy aged 5 to 17 in good health.

The chain carries TRBV28 and TRBJ2-7; a weak D match, TRBD1 (5 bases). Germline V gene data show CDR1 as MDHEN and CDR2 as SYDVKM. The CDR3 runs 15 residues. V was pared by 6 bases and J by 2 bases, with 17 bases between. CDR3 nucleotides: TGTGCCAGCAGGGACGAAGGGGATCTTACCTACGAGCAGTACTTC. Its protein product is CASRDEGDLTYEQYF.

This clonotype was counted a few times. The V call is TRBV5-1, the J call TRBJ2-2, with D unclear. Germline CDR1 reads SGHRS; CDR2 reads YFSETQ. Trimming took off 0 bases at V and 3 bases at J, with 9 bases between the two ends. The CDR3 length is 15 residues. The CDR3 coding sequence is TGCGCCAGCAGCTTGGGAGCCATTTACACCGGGGAGCTGTTTTTT. It encodes CASSLGAIYTGELFF.

This clonotype has a count of ten or more. V and J are TRBV25-1 and TRBJ2-6, with D tentatively TRBD1 (5 bases). V shed 4 bases and J shed 1 base, with 14 bases lying between them. The CDR3 sequence is 17 residues long. Germline V gene sequence: CDR1 MGHDK, CDR2 SYGVNS. This CDR3 reads CASSASTQGSGANVLTF. The DNA of the CDR3 is TGTGCCAGCAGTGCATCGACCCAGGGTTCTGGGGCCAACGTCCTGACTTTC.

In its sample, this clonotype was seen a few times. One junction end does not reproduce the germline sequence, and a read error may be involved. The chain uses TRBV6-1 and TRBJ1-6; D not certain. CDR1 and CDR2 (germline): MNHNS, SASEGT. The length of the CDR3 is 15 residues. CDR3 nucleotide sequence: TGTGCCAGCGCGGAGACTGCCTCCTATAATTCACCCCTTCACTTT. Residues: CASAETASYNSPLHF.

This clonotype was counted once. The chain carries TRBV20-1 and TRBJ2-1; D not certain. The J call is doubtful: the DNA matches TRBJ2-7 better. Germline V gene sequence: CDR1 DFQATT, CDR2 SNEGSKA (reference sequence). The CDR3 spans 13 residues. The CDR3 coding sequence is TGCAGTGCATCTCAGCAATCATCCTACGAGCAGTACTTC. Translated, it gives CSASQQSSYEQYF.

The genes are TRBV7-9 and TRBJ1-1; D remains unclear. The CDR3 is 13 residues long. The V end was cut by 5 bases, the J end by 6 bases, with 13 bases between. Germline V gene lookup returns CDR1 SEHNR and CDR2 FQNEAQ (reference sequence). CDR3 nucleotide sequence: TGTGCCAGCAGCGGCGGAGGTGGACCTGAAGCTTTCTTT. It is translated as CASSGGGGPEAFF.

This clonotype was recorded a few times. The rearrangement links TRBV7-9 to TRBJ2-7, with unresolved D. Germline V gene data show CDR1 as SEHNR and CDR2 as FQNEAQ (reference sequence). Deletions cut 4 bases from V and 3 bases from J, with 13 bases between. This CDR3 comprises 14 residues. CDR3 amino acids: CASSSPTSFYEQYF. The DNA for the CDR3 is TGTGCCAGCAGCTCGCCGACATCCTTCTACGAGCAGTACTTC. Drawing the rest from reference TRBV7-9 and TRBJ2-7, the complete variable domain is DTGVSQNPRHKITKRGQNVTFRCDPISEHNRLYWYRQTLGQGPEFLTYFQNEAQLEKSRLLSDRFSAERPKGSFSTLEIQRTEQGDSAMYLCASSSPTSFYEQYFGPGTRLTVT.

This clonotype was counted between two and nine times. The genes are TRBV5-1 and TRBJ1-2; 9 nucleotides match TRBD1. The germline V gene has CDR1 SGHRS and CDR2 YFSETQ. Trimming removed 4 bases from V and 1 base from J; junction bases left unmatched: 2. CDR3 length equals 14 residues. The CDR3 loop is CASSGTGFNYGYTF. The DNA for the CDR3 is TGCGCCAGCAGCGGGACAGGGTTTAACTATGGCTACACCTTC.